Given below is one T cell receptor (beta chain) in context. The table came from immunoSEQ multiplex PCR; TCRdb's copy has only in-frame clones and leaves some out. The sample has 150,000 to 200,000 clones, roughly 81% seen once. These data belong to a study of blood T cell repertoires in COVID-19. CDR1 is LNHNV, CDR2 YYDKDF, per germline (reference sequence). CDR3 length: 17 amino acids. Trimming removed 4 bases from V and 1 base from J, with 19 bases in between. The sequence came from a middle-aged woman with COVID-19, enrolled during active disease. Source material: peripheral blood. The chain is built from TRBV15 and TRBJ1-1; perhaps TRBD1 as D (6 bases). The CDR3 spells CATSNHRELGRNTEAFF. The CDR3, as DNA: TGTGCCACCAGCAACCACAGGGAATTAGGGAGGAACACTGAAGCTTTCTTT.